Sequencing of this TCR beta chain was carried out in a study of cytomegalovirus exposure and HLA in healthy donors. CDR3 size: 14 residues. V shed 4 bases, J shed 1 base, and the junction held 0 bases outside the gene matches. The germline gives CDR1 SGHRS, CDR2 YFSETQ. With 60 Vbeta and 13 Jbeta primers, the PCR was carried out. The method was immunoSEQ multiplex PCR; TCRdb's version includes in-frame clones alone and lacks a portion of them. The table shows 150,000 to 200,000 clones, with roughly 84% occurring only once. The material sequenced was PBMCs. The genes are TRBV5-1 and TRBJ2-3, with 10 nucleotides matching TRBD2. The TCR was taken from a boy between 2 and 10 years old in good health and CMV-seronegative. CDR3 nucleotide sequence: TGCGCCAGCAGCACTAGCGGGGGCACAGATACGCAGTATTTT. Translating gives CASSTSGGTDTQYF. Filled out from reference TRBV5-1 and TRBJ2-3, the complete variable domain reads KAGVTQTPRYLIKTRGQQVTLSCSPISGHRSVSWYQQTPGQGLQFLFEYFSETQRNKGNFPGRFSGRQFSNSRSEMNVSTLELGDSALYLCASSTSGGTDTQYFGPGTRLTVL.